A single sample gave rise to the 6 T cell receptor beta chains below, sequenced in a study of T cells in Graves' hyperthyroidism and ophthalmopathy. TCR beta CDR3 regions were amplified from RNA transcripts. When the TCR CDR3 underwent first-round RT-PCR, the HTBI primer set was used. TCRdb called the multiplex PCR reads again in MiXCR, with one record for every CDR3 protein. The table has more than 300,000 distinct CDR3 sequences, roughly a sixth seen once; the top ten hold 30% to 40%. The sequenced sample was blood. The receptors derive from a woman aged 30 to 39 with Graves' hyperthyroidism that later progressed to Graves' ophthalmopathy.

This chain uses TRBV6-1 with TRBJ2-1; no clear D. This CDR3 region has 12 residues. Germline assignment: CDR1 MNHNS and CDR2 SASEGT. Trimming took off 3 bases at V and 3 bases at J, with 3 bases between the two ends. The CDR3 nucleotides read TGTGCCAGCAGTGAGGACTACAATGAGCAGTTCTTC. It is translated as CASSEDYNEQFF.

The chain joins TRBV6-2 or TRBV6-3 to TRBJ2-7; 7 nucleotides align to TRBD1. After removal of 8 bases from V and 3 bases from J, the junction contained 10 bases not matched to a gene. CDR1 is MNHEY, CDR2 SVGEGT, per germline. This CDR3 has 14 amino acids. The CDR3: CASSSSGTVYEQYF. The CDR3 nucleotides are TGTGCCAGCTCCTCATCGGGGACAGTCTACGAGCAGTACTTC.

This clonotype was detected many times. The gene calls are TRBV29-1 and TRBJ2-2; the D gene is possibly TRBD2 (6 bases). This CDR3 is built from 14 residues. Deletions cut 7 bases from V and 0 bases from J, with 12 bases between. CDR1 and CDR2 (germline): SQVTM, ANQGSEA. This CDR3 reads CSAFGLPNTGELFF. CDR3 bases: TGCAGCGCCTTTGGACTACCGAACACCGGGGAGCTGTTTTTT.

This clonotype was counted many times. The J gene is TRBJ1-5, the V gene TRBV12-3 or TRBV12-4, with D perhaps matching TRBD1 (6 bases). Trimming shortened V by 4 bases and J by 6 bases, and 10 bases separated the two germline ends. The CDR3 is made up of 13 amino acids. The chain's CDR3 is CASSSTGVQPQHF. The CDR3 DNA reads TGTGCCAGCAGTTCGACAGGCGTTCAGCCCCAGCATTTT.

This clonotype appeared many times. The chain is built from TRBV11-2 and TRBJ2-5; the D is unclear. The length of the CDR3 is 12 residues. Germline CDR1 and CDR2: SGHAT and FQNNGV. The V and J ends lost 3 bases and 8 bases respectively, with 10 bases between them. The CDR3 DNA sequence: TGTGCCAGCAGCTTCGCTACAGAAACCCAGTACTTC. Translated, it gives CASSFATETQYF. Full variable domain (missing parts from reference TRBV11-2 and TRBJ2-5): EAGVAQSPRYKIIEKRQSVAFWCNPISGHATLYWYQQILGQGPKLLIQFQNNGVVDDSQLPKDRFSAERLKGVDSTLKIQPAKLEDSAVYLCASSFATETQYFGPGTRLLVL.

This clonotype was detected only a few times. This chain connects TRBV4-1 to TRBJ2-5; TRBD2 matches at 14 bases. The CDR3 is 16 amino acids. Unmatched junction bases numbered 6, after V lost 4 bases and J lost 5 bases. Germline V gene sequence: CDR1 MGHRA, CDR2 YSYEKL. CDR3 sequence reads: CASSRTGLAGAETQYF. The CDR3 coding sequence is TGCGCCAGCAGCCGAACGGGACTAGCGGGAGCGGAGACCCAGTACTTC.